This paragraph reports one T cell receptor beta chain. Its binding antigen is unknown. One base away there is no much larger clone; base qualities are not given. The cohort comprised fewer than 700 healthy bone marrow donors. At the time of sampling, all cohort members were nominally healthy, though unrecorded immune exposures were likely present. The donor was CMV seropositive and was included in the group of approximately 300 seropositive cohort members. Every donor gave a peripheral blood sample, and the peripheral blood mononuclear cells from that sample were used for TCR beta sequencing. Genomic DNA extraction from the blood cell samples was performed with the Qiagen DNeasy Blood Extraction Kit. The receptor library was made with the immunoSEQ multiplex PCR assay. For the multiplex PCR, a mixture combining 60 forward primers for TCR Vbeta segments and 13 reverse primers for TCR Jbeta segments was used. The CDR3 region of rearranged TCR beta genes was amplified from genomic DNA with a multiplex PCR assay. Amplified TCR beta libraries were sequenced as 87-base-pair reads on the Illumina HiSeq System. As for how the authors treated the data: A later analysis tallied 70 million to 100 million unique TCR beta chains across the 600 to 700 repertoires, and 10 million to 11 million of those chains were shared by two or more donors. To remove PCR and sequencing errors, raw reads were error-corrected and collapsed into unique sequences using a nearest-neighbor algorithm that merged closely related sequences. V, D and J gene segments were assigned by aligning CDR3 sequences to IMGT reference sequences. Each retained sequence needed at least a six-nucleotide match to both a V gene segment and a J gene segment. A rearrangement counted as productive if the CDR3 had no stop codons and remained in frame with V and J, and every other rearrangement counted as non-productive. CDR3 was defined according to IMGT convention as the region running from the second conserved V-encoded cysteine to the conserved J-encoded phenylalanine. In an earlier analysis of more than 550 of the donors, sequences lacking an unambiguous match to a single V gene segment were excluded. An earlier analysis of several hundred of the donors called V segments functional above 56.7% productive rearrangements and segregating when the between-donor standard deviation exceeded 5%. To diagnose cytomegalovirus status from the catalog of TCR beta chain sequences, a statistical classification framework was built. A later analysis assigned V and J genes by comparing TCR nucleotide sequences with IMGT/GENE-DB human TR gene sequences. Using the TCRdist pipeline, a later analysis assigned CDR3 sequences along with most-parsimonious VDJ recombination scenarios. In a later analysis, each TCR beta chain was defined by its CDR3 amino acid sequence together with its V-gene family, and reads without a unique V-gene family were excluded. As a way to deal with suspected cross-contamination and a sequencing artifact, a later analysis dropped roughly 620 nucleotide sequences that were highly shared and had low generation probability. For each public chain, a later analysis derived a clonal expansion index from normalized ranks of inferred template counts within each repertoire. In a later analysis, generation probabilities were computed with a VDJ recombination model fitted to out-of-frame rearrangements, and the resulting probabilities were checked against IGoR. In a later analysis, TCR-TCR, TCR-HLA and TCR-CMV co-occurrence was scored with hypergeometric tests, and a repertoire-size bias correction was applied to TCR pairs. A later analysis estimated false discovery rates by permuting HLA or CMV assignments 20 times. In a later analysis, co-occurring TCRs were grouped with DBSCAN, and TCRdist sequence similarity was added when clustering was performed within HLA-allele-positive subsets. Co-occurrence clustering excluded repertoires with fewer than 30,000 or more than 120,000 public chains, plus five with anomalous nucleotide sharing. TCRdb obtained this table from immuneACCESS and retained in-frame rearrangements with V and J assigned. These tables miss some clones; where compared with another copy, unresolved V genes account for less than half of the shortfall, and the remainder is unexplained. The V and J calls and clone size are taken from that table; D and trimming were inferred from the DNA. This sample lists about 150,000 clones; more than 65% were detected once. The ten biggest clones cover about 5.6% of the sample.

Cut back by 0 bases and 3 bases, the V and J ends lie 12 bases apart. Sequences SGHDT (CDR1) and YYEEEE (CDR2) are obtained from the germline V gene. The CDR3 starts with the cysteine, ends with the phenylalanine, and has 15 residues. Of all the DNA, just the CDR3 is kept, 45 bases in frame from base 1. The data were taken from a study of cytomegalovirus exposure and HLA in healthy donors (dated by TCRdb to between 2016 and 2019). In the study overall: An earlier analysis of about 530 of the donors reported approximately 260 Gb of sequence data and 95 million to 140 million unique TCR beta sequences obtained from about 179 million T cells. Rather than using new phenotypic data, the later analysis identified candidate immune exposures from TCR beta sequences and from how often those sequences occurred across donors. Using immunosequencing, the study profiled T cell repertoires from fewer than 700 subjects and related those repertoires to cytomegalovirus serostatus. HLA typing covered class I and class II loci at four-digit resolution. Roughly 5 DR-DQ haplotypes were treated as single units for association and clustering because of strong linkage in the cohort. The study was designed to test whether signatures of past pathogen exposure could be identified by cataloging public T cell receptors. About 320 gigabases of sequencing data and 80 million or so unique TCR sequences were included in an early release covering under 650 HLA-typed donors. Among roughly 400 genotyped donors of the cohort, an average of 235,054 unique TCR beta nucleotide sequences were sequenced per donor, roughly a sixth of them non-productive. A later genetic analysis used genome-wide SNP genotypes for about 65% of the roughly 700 donors, treating that subset as a discovery cohort. The number of donors typed differed by locus, with roughly 629-640 for A, B, C, DRB1 and DQB1, about 500 for DQA1, about 610 for DPA1, and over 400 for DPB1. A separate validation cohort of more than 100 different subjects was used in addition to the roughly 640-subject first cohort. Among the roughly 400 genotyped donors, 75% to 90% belonged to the genetic ancestry cluster associated with self-reported Caucasian donors. Donor age, sex, ethnicity and CMV serostatus were collected together with the repertoire data. An earlier analysis of fewer than 750 of the donors used high-throughput TCR beta sequencing to judge whether each TCR beta V gene segment behaved as functional or pseudogenic. The study combined high-throughput TCR immunosequencing, statistical association of individual TCRs with disease status, and machine learning to predict cytomegalovirus infection status. To study patterns of TCR occurrence, a later analysis re-analyzed previously published TCR beta repertoires from around 660 donors and added high-resolution HLA genotyping. Every repertoire in the discovery cohort had been generated on one and the same sequencing platform. Summary of the overall study and its limitations: A further reported finding was that TCR beta sequences accurately predicted the HLA-A and HLA-B alleles for most subjects in the first cohort. A later genetic analysis associated a missense DCLRE1C variant with V-gene and J-gene trimming of TCR beta chains, and an independent cohort replicated the association. At a false discovery rate of 0.05, a later analysis linked some 17,000 TCR beta sequences to specific HLA alleles. In a later analysis, most CMV-associated TCR beta chains were found to appear HLA-restricted, with HLA associations seemingly driven largely by CMV exposure. In both the original and validation cohorts, the classifier was reported to diagnose cytomegalovirus status with high specificity and sensitivity. Roughly uniform sequencing depth across donors was assumed in presence/absence analyses, although this assumption may not hold. Most TCR sequences were seen in very few donors, while some public TCRs were found in many individuals. Because HLA typing was missing for some donors at each locus, association tests included only the typed subset. A cluster of highly shared sequence variants was judged likely to represent a technical artifact of the sequencing pipeline. In a later genetic analysis, fewer N-insertions in productive TCRs were reported among donors in an Asian-associated ancestry cluster than the 666-donor mean. Only TCR beta chains were sequenced in this cohort, and the absence of alpha or paired-chain data limited detectable features. In a later analysis, TCR association rates were found to vary across HLA loci, with the most associated TCRs seen for DRB1 alleles and the fewest for HLA-C alleles. A few of the identified cytomegalovirus-associated TCR beta chains were confirmed in vitro to be specific for cytomegalovirus antigens. According to the authors, the approach could potentially be generalized to other disease states and immunological phenotypes. In a later analysis, HLA-associated TCR beta chains were found to be more clonally expanded and to have lower generation probabilities than equally common non-associated chains. Because counts were too low, roughly 18 rarely observed V segments, including chromosome 9 orphons, were left out of the earlier analysis of about 620 of the donors. Linkage disequilibrium might explain the correlated functional status among segregating V segments, but an unknown experimental factor could not be ruled out. A later analysis reported that several top co-occurrence clusters appeared linked to parvovirus B19, influenza, CMV and Epstein-Barr virus. The only immune exposure information available for the cohort was CMV serostatus. The 87-base-pair reads could not distinguish some IMGT-functional V segments, including TRBV6-2 and TRBV6-3, so those segments were excluded. In an earlier analysis of under 600 of the donors, most TCR beta V segments were observed in productive rearrangements about 90% or about 30% of the time, broadly matching IMGT annotations. The study gave a list of some 150 TCR beta chains associated with cytomegalovirus. When HLA alleles, especially DR and DQ, strongly co-occurred, attributing TCR associations to individual alleles was difficult.

The sequence came from a young man in good health and CMV-seropositive. The sample taken for sequencing was PBMCs. The chain is made from TRBV5-6 and TRBJ1-2, and possibly TRBD1, on 5 matching bases. The sequence in DNA is TGTGCCAGCAGCTTGGATACAGGATTCCACTATGGCTACACCTTC. Its translation is CASSLDTGFHYGYTF.